The 7 T cell receptor beta chains below come from one sample, sequenced in a study of T cells after posttransplantation cyclophosphamide. Sequenced by immunoSEQ multiplex PCR; TCRdb stores in-frame clones only, minus some. The table includes some 53,000 clones, 70% to 90% detected once. The sequenced material came from PBMCs. These receptors came from a man aged 25-45 years with a blood cancer, CMV-positive, and with a related stem cell donor.

The chain combines TRBV11-1 with TRBJ1-2; TRBD1 matches 8 bases. The CDR3 runs 15 residues. V shed 3 bases, J shed 0 bases, and the junction held 3 bases outside the gene matches. From germline, CDR1 is SGHAT and CDR2 FQDESV (reference sequence). CDR3 region: CASSLTGVPNYGYTF. In DNA, the CDR3 is TGTGCCAGCAGCTTGACAGGGGTCCCTAACTATGGCTACACCTTC.

CDR3 in DNA: TGTGCCAGTAGTAAGCGACAGGACCACTACTATGGCTACACCTTC. Its protein product is CASSKRQDHYYGYTF. This chain connects TRBV19 to TRBJ1-2, with a possible D match to TRBD1 (6 bases). This CDR3 is built from 15 residues. From germline, CDR1 is LNHDA and CDR2 SQIVND (reference sequence). V lost 4 bases to trimming and J lost 3 bases, with 15 bases between them.

Written as DNA, the CDR3 is TGTGCCTGGCGCCCCTTGGCAACCTACGAGCAGTACTTC. Translated: CAWRPLATYEQYF. This rearrangement joins TRBV30 to TRBJ2-7, with D unresolved. V gave up 5 bases and J gave up 2 bases, with 13 bases separating them. The CDR3 runs to 13 residues. CDR1 is GTSNPN, CDR2 SVGIG, per germline (reference sequence).

This chain joins TRBV6-6 and TRBJ2-7; D is undetermined. Trimming left V 10 bases short and J 2 bases short, with 18 bases between. The CDR3 contains 14 residues. The V gene's germline CDR1 is MNHNY and CDR2 SVGAGI (reference sequence). The CDR3: CATSRSGLTYEQYF. The CDR3 DNA sequence: TGTGCCACCAGCCGGTCAGGCCTAACCTACGAGCAGTACTTC.

In this sample, this clone turned up a few times. The J gene is TRBJ1-2, the V gene TRBV6-1, with a weak D call TRBD1 (5 bases). The CDR3 runs 13 residues. The ends were cut back, 8 bases at V and 3 bases at J, with 13 bases in the middle. Germline CDR1 and CDR2: MNHNS and SASEGT. The CDR3 sequence is CASERRADYGYTF. The CDR3 DNA sequence: TGTGCCAGCGAACGCAGGGCGGACTATGGCTACACCTTC.

The chain couples TRBV18 to TRBJ1-1; D not certain. CDR1 and CDR2 from the germline V gene are KGHSH and LQKENI. V was cut by 4 bases and J by 3 bases, with 9 bases left in between. The CDR3 has 13 amino acids. In DNA, the CDR3 is TGTGCCAGCTCACTGAACAGAGACACTGAAGCTTTCTTT. This codes for CASSLNRDTEAFF.

The rearrangement links TRBV27 to TRBJ1-4, with a possible D match to TRBD1 (6 bases). The germline V and J ends were trimmed by 2 bases and 8 bases, with 12 bases remaining between them. CDR1 MNHEY and CDR2 SMNVEV come from the germline V gene (reference sequence). The CDR3 sequence is 14 residues long. The CDR3 DNA sequence: TGTGCCAGCAGTTTAGGTGGGGGCTGGGAAAAACTGTTTTTT. Amino acid sequence: CASSLGGGWEKLFF.